This record looks at one T cell receptor (beta chain) sequence and its context. What it binds is unknown. Unmatched junction bases numbered 3, after V lost 5 bases and J lost 8 bases. Germline V gives CDR1 SNHLY, CDR2 FYNNEI. The CDR3 loop spans 12 amino acids. The protocol was immunoSEQ multiplex PCR, while the TCRdb copy is restricted to in-frame clones and leaves out a portion. This table has fewer than 6,500 clones, roughly nine tenths appearing once. This record belongs to a study of T cells in lung cancer brain metastases. About the research overall: Median interval between primary and brain metastasis specimen acquisition was approximately 350 days. Regarding the study as a whole: The analysis could not control for preoperative corticosteroids affecting T cell infiltration in brain metastases. Paired lesions shared few clones; most were lesion-specific (mean Morisita roughly 0.25).

The sample comprised tumor tissue from the primary lung tumor. The TCR originated in a man between 65 and 85 years old with non-small cell lung cancer. The rearrangement uses TRBV2 and TRBJ1-2, with 9 bases fitting TRBD1. The DNA of the CDR3 is TGTGCCAGCAGTTACAGGGGGCGAGGCTACACCTTC. It specifies CASSYRGRGYTF.